In this sample, the clone carrying this TCR beta chain turned up many times. Antigen: not known. The sample belongs to a study of T cell repertoires in cytomegalovirus infection. Study information: Public TCR beta signature analysis indicated the presence of both CMV infection and matching HLA type. Study results and limitations: Within the response measured ex vivo, HLA-C-restricted CMV-specific TCR beta clonotypes were dominant.

Germline V gene sequence: CDR1 DFQATT, CDR2 SNEGSKA (reference sequence). This CDR3 is 13 amino acids long. With 8 bases clipped from V and 6 bases from J, the junction kept 10 bases outside the gene matches. TCRdb re-called the reads with MiXCR, one entry per CDR3 protein. Altogether 200,000 to 250,000 distinct CDR3 sequences are present, 6.5% being singletons, with the ten largest covering roughly 6.5%. The V gene is TRBV20-1, the J gene TRBJ2-4; TRBD2 matches at 7 bases. The clonotype was recovered from a human donor in good health (CMV status not recorded). Some clones in this sample may be carry-over from other donors' samples. The sample comprised PBMCs. Here the CDR3 reads CSISSGRGNIQYF. CDR3 DNA: TGCAGTATTAGTAGTGGGAGGGGAAACATTCAGTACTTC.